Listed here is a single TCR beta chain. Its antigen is as yet unknown. These data are taken from a study of T cell repertoires in cytomegalovirus infection. Whole-study context: Selection of CMV epitopes for the study included recently identified HLA-C-restricted and well-studied HLA-B-restricted ones. In public TCR beta signatures, there were indications of both CMV infection and matching HLA type.

Via MiXCR, TCRdb re-called the reads, giving one row per CDR3 protein. Found here are about 830,000 distinct CDR3 sequences, approximately 30% of them singletons; the top ten hold around 12%. This CDR3 is built from 14 residues. The germline CDR1 and CDR2 sequences are SEHNR and FQNEAQ (reference sequence). With 7 bases removed from V and 5 bases from J, the gap between germline ends came to 14 bases. Study-level points and caveats: There were HLA-C-restricted CMV-specific TCR beta clonotypes dominating the ex vivo response.

The clonotype comes from a human donor in good health (CMV status not recorded). Some clones in this sample may be carry-over from other donors' samples. The source was cultured CD8+ T cells from PBMCs, collected from culture after CMV antigen stimulation. V is TRBV7-9 and J is TRBJ2-2; D not resolved. The CDR3 region has the DNA TGTGCCAGCATCCTCCTTCCGTGGACCGGGGAGCTGTTTTTT. This translates into CASILLPWTGELFF.